A single T cell receptor beta chain is shown here with its context. Its antigen is as yet unknown. Sample time point: week 5, during vaccination. With topical imiquimod, each dose of the vaccine consisted of 300 ug of mutant IDH1 20-mer peptide. In every donor, the tumor was a new WHO grade 3 or 4 IDH1-mutant, ATRX-lost astrocytoma. V was shortened by 0 bases and J by 8 bases, with 16 bases between the two germline ends. The CDR3 covers 16 residues. Germline V gene data show CDR1 as MNHNS and CDR2 as SASEGT. The data derive from a study of a mutant IDH1 vaccine in newly diagnosed glioma. Overall study: Vaccination followed radiotherapy alone by 4-6 weeks, or accompanied temozolomide cycles. Pretreatment consisted of radiotherapy, temozolomide, or both, with most receiving both. General study points: Seemingly, top peripheral T cell clonotype changes bore no relation to pseudoprogression.

Clones were read by immunoSEQ multiplex PCR, and TCRdb kept only the in-frame ones, dropping some. The data show tens of thousands of clones, 90% to 95% seen once. The sample in question was PBMCs, obtained from a glioma patient whose treatment included an IDH1 peptide vaccine. This rearrangement joins TRBV6-1 to TRBJ1-4, with a possible D match to TRBD1 (6 bases). The TCR originated in a woman aged 45-60 years with glioma. CDR3 nucleotides: TGTGCCAGCAGTGAAGCAGGGGGAATCCGGGGGGAAAAACTGTTTTTT. Translated, it gives CASSEAGGIRGEKLFF.